A single T cell receptor beta chain is shown here with its context. As yet, its antigen is unknown. This sample was taken from a study of CD8 T cells in Susac syndrome. Study-level results: In total CD8+ repertoires, sixteen Susac-specific public clones were detected, and CD8+ TEMRA repertoires contained four to six.

The CDR3 consists of 15 residues. With 0 bases removed from V and 4 bases from J, the gap between germline ends came to 12 bases. CDR1 is SNHLY, CDR2 FYNNEI, per germline. From blood CD8+ and CD4+ T cells, the TCR beta chain was sequenced. Reverse transcription of roughly 0.45 to 1 ug RNA was performed with random hexamers. Amplification of the TCR beta CDR3 was carried out by immunoSEQ multiplex PCR, which spanned a total of 54 Vbeta and 13 Jbeta segments. Via MiXCR, TCRdb re-called the immunoSEQ multiplex PCR reads, giving one row per CDR3 protein. Of tens of thousands of distinct CDR3 sequences in the sample, under 95% are singletons; the top ten hold 0.45% to 0.55%.

Sample: CD8+ T cells from PBMCs. The gene calls are TRBV2 and TRBJ1-2, with D possibly TRBD1 on 6 matching bases. The sequence was obtained from a human donor with Susac syndrome. CDR3 coding DNA: TGTGCCAGCAGTGAAGCGGATCAGGGGAGCTATGGCTACACCTTC. This translates into CASSEADQGSYGYTF.